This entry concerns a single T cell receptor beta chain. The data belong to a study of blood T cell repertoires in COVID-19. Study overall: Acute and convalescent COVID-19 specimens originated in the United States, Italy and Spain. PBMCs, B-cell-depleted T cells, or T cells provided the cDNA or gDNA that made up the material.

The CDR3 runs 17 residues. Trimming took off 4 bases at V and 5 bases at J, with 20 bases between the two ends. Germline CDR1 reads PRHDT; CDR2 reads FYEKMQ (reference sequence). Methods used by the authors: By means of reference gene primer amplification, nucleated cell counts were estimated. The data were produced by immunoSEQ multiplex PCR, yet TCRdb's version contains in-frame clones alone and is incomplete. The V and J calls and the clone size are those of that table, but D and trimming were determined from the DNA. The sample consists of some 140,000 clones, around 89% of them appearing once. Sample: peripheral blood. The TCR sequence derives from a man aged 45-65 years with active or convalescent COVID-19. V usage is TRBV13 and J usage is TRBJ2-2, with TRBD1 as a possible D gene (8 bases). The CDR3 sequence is CASSSRGTGGGTGELFF. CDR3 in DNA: TGTGCCAGCAGCTCCAGAGGTACAGGGGGGGGAACCGGGGAGCTGTTTTTT.